Each of the 20 T cell receptor beta chains below was sequenced from the same sample in a study of blood T cell repertoires in COVID-19. Libraries were prepared by immunoSEQ multiplex PCR; TCRdb keeps only in-frame clonotypes and omits some of them. The sample includes over 300,000 clones, around 86% of them seen just once. The sample consisted of peripheral blood. The receptors stem from a woman between 45 and 65 years old with acute or convalescent COVID-19.

The chain combines TRBV7-8 with TRBJ2-5; 11 nucleotides align to TRBD2. V shed 5 bases, J shed 4 bases, and the junction held 9 bases outside the gene matches. This CDR3 spans 16 amino acids. In germline, CDR1 is SGHVS, CDR2 FQNEAQ. The CDR3 spells CASSKLAGDSRETQYF. The CDR3 bases are TGTGCCAGCAGCAAACTAGCGGGAGATTCAAGAGAGACCCAGTACTTC.

The V gene is TRBV18, the J gene TRBJ2-1; 9 bases fit TRBD2. Germline lookup yields CDR1 KGHSH and CDR2 LQKENI. Unmatched junction bases numbered 6, after V lost 0 bases and J lost 6 bases. This CDR3 comprises 16 residues. The CDR3 loop is CASSPPGGLAVNEQFF. CDR3 coding DNA: TGTGCCAGCTCACCACCTGGGGGACTAGCAGTCAATGAGCAGTTCTTC. The whole variable domain, remainder taken from reference TRBV18 and TRBJ2-1, is NAGVMQNPRHLVRRRGQEARLRCSPMKGHSHVYWYRQLPEEGLKFMVYLQKENIIDESGMPKERFSAEFPKEGPSILRIQQVVRGDSAAYFCASSPPGGLAVNEQFFGPGTRLTVL.

The chain combines TRBV28 with TRBJ1-4; weak D call: TRBD1 (6 bases). The CDR3 covers 14 residues. Germline CDR1 and CDR2: MDHEN and SYDVKM. The germline V and J ends were trimmed by 6 bases and 8 bases, with 16 bases remaining between them. The CDR3 sequence is CASSLGPGQEKLFF. The CDR3 coding sequence is TGTGCCAGCAGCTTAGGACCGGGACAAGAAAAACTGTTTTTT.

This sequence joins TRBV19 and TRBJ1-4; the D is unclear. CDR1 and CDR2 (germline): LNHDA, SQIVND (reference sequence). With 4 bases removed from V and 5 bases from J, the gap between germline ends came to 8 bases. The CDR3 runs to 13 residues. CDR3 in amino acids: CASSRASNEKLFF. CDR3 coding DNA: TGTGCCAGTAGTAGGGCGTCGAATGAAAAACTGTTTTTT. Drawing the rest from reference TRBV19 and TRBJ1-4, the complete variable domain is DGGITQSPKYLFRKEGQNVTLSCEQNLNHDAMYWYRQDPGQGLRLIYYSQIVNDFQKGDIAEGYSVSREKKESFPLTVTSAQKNPTAFYLCASSRASNEKLFFGSGTQLSVL.

J is TRBJ2-7 and V is TRBV6-5; unclear D gene. Trimming cost V 3 bases and J 0 bases, with 9 bases left between them. The V gene's germline CDR1 is MNHEY and CDR2 SVGAGI. The CDR3 has 14 residues. CDR3 sequence: CASSYFTGSYEQYF. As DNA, the CDR3 is TGTGCCAGCAGTTATTTCACGGGCTCCTACGAGCAGTACTTC.

This clone was observed a single time. The chain links TRBV9 to TRBJ2-2; 13 bases map to TRBD2. The CDR3 has 17 residues. V shed 4 bases and J 8 bases; nucleotides not matched to a gene: 11. Per the germline V gene, CDR1 is SGDLS and CDR2 is YYNGEE. The CDR3 here is CASSPFTSGRAGGELFF. For the CDR3, the DNA is TGTGCCAGCAGCCCCTTTACTAGCGGGAGGGCCGGTGGGGAGCTGTTTTTT. Full variable domain (missing parts from reference TRBV9 and TRBJ2-2): DSGVTQTPKHLITATGQRVTLRCSPRSGDLSVYWYQQSLDQGLQFLIQYYNGEERAKGNILERFSAQQFPDLHSELNLSSLELGDSALYFCASSPFTSGRAGGELFFGEGSRLTVL.

The chain links TRBV14 to TRBJ2-5; a weak D match, TRBD2 (6 bases). This CDR3 has 16 residues. Trimming shortened V by 0 bases and J by 9 bases, and 20 bases separated the two germline ends. The germline gives CDR1 SGHDN, CDR2 FVKESK. CDR3 coding DNA: TGTGCCAGCAGCCAAGATCCGGCGGGCCGGGGGACGTCCCAGTACTTC. It encodes CASSQDPAGRGTSQYF.

The rearrangement uses TRBV5-1 and TRBJ1-1; 7 bases line up with TRBD1. CDR3 length: 15 amino acids. Germline V gene sequence: CDR1 SGHRS, CDR2 YFSETQ. Trimming cost V 3 bases and J 6 bases; bases outside gene matches: 11. As DNA, the CDR3 is TGCGCCAGCAGCTACGCCTCAGGGGGTATCGCTGAAGCTTTCTTT. This gives the protein CASSYASGGIAEAFF. The variable domain in full, with the rest retrieved from reference TRBV5-1 and TRBJ1-1, is KAGVTQTPRYLIKTRGQQVTLSCSPISGHRSVSWYQQTPGQGLQFLFEYFSETQRNKGNFPGRFSGRQFSNSRSEMNVSTLELGDSALYLCASSYASGGIAEAFFGQGTRLTVV.

As DNA, the CDR3 is TGTGCCAGCAGTGATAGAGGGGGCGGCTCTGGGGCCAACGTCCTGACTTTC. This sequence encodes CASSDRGGGSGANVLTF. V and J are TRBV25-1 and TRBJ2-6, with 7 nucleotides matching TRBD1. J was trimmed by 0 bases and V by 3 bases; bases with no gene match: 5. The CDR3 covers 17 residues. Germline assignment: CDR1 MGHDK and CDR2 SYGVNS.

The V and J genes are TRBV2 and TRBJ1-2; 7 bases agree with TRBD1. The CDR3 loop spans 12 amino acids. CDR1 and CDR2 (germline): SNHLY, FYNNEI. V lost 6 bases, J lost 8 bases, and 6 bases stayed unmatched. The CDR3 sequence: CASSPDRRGYTF. CDR3 DNA sequence: TGTGCCAGCAGCCCGGACAGGAGAGGCTACACCTTC.

The rearrangement links TRBV2 to TRBJ2-7; tentative D call: TRBD2 (6 bases). The V and J ends lost 3 bases and 6 bases respectively, with 9 bases between them. Per germline, CDR1 SNHLY and CDR2 FYNNEI. This CDR3 region has 12 residues. CDR3 amino acids: CASSEGLIEQYF. CDR3 nucleotides: TGTGCCAGCAGTGAGGGACTGATCGAGCAGTACTTC.

The rearrangement links TRBV19 to TRBJ1-2; D is possibly TRBD1 (5 bases). Germline V gene data show CDR1 as LNHDA and CDR2 as SQIVND (reference sequence). Trimming pared 0 bases from V and 4 bases from J, leaving 9 bases between. This CDR3 has 14 residues. CDR3 region: CASSIEAQGYGYTF. In DNA form, the CDR3 reads TGTGCCAGTAGTATAGAGGCGCAGGGCTATGGCTACACCTTC.

This chain connects TRBV7-3 to TRBJ2-5; maybe TRBD1 (6 bases). CDR1 SGHTA and CDR2 FQGTGA come from the germline V gene. The CDR3 is 13 amino acids. V gave up 2 bases and J gave up 5 bases, with 9 bases separating them. Written as DNA, the CDR3 is TGTGCCAGCAGCTTAGCAAGGGGGGAGACCCAGTACTTC. Residues: CASSLARGETQYF.

The genes are TRBV9 and TRBJ1-3; unclear D gene. Per the germline V gene, CDR1 is SGDLS and CDR2 is YYNGEE. V gave up 2 bases and J gave up 4 bases, with 10 bases separating them. CDR3 length: 14 residues. The CDR3 sequence is CASSVTVTGNTIYF. The CDR3 region has the DNA TGTGCCAGCAGCGTTACAGTTACGGGAAACACCATATATTTT.

The CDR3: CASSLLGQGANEQYF. In DNA, the CDR3 is TGTGCCAGCAGCTTACTAGGACAGGGGGCGAACGAGCAGTACTTC. The rearrangement joins TRBV7-2 to TRBJ2-7, with 11 bases identical to TRBD1. CDR1 SGHTA and CDR2 FQGNSA come from the germline V gene. This CDR3 comprises 15 residues. V shed 2 bases, J shed 5 bases, and the junction held 5 bases outside the gene matches.

This clone was observed a single time. The chain couples TRBV7-2 to TRBJ2-7, with D perhaps matching TRBD1 (6 bases). The CDR3 runs to 16 residues. Germline V gene sequence: CDR1 SGHTA, CDR2 FQGNSA. V dropped 2 bases and J dropped 3 bases, with 17 bases sitting between them. This CDR3 is CASSLLTTGHSYEQYF. CDR3 sequence (DNA): TGTGCCAGCAGCTTATTAACGACAGGTCACAGCTACGAGCAGTACTTC. The variable domain in full, with the rest retrieved from reference TRBV7-2 and TRBJ2-7, is GAGVSQSPSNKVTEKGKDVELRCDPISGHTALYWYRQSLGQGLEFLIYFQGNSAPDKSGLPSDRFSAERTGGSVSTLTIQRTQQEDSAVYLCASSLLTTGHSYEQYFGPGTRLTVT.

The chain is built from TRBV19 and TRBJ1-6; 7 bases are shared with TRBD1. J was trimmed by 9 bases and V by 5 bases; bases with no gene match: 7. The CDR3 covers 14 residues. CDR1 and CDR2 (germline): LNHDA, SQIVND (reference sequence). The CDR3, as DNA: TGTGCCAGTAGTTCTCGACAGGGACGTTCACCCCTCCACTTT. Its protein product is CASSSRQGRSPLHF.

This sequence joins TRBV7-2 and TRBJ1-6; D gene ambiguous. Germline CDR1 and CDR2: SGHTA and FQGNSA. The V end lost 1 base, the J end lost 10 bases, and 11 bases lay between the germline ends. The CDR3 is 14 amino acids. CDR3 nucleotides: TGTGCCAGCAGCTTAGGTCCGGTAGCGTCACCCCTCCACTTT. Translated, it gives CASSLGPVASPLHF.

V is TRBV24-1 and J is TRBJ1-5; D is perhaps TRBD1 (5 bases). Trimming removed 7 bases from V and 4 bases from J, with 22 bases in between. CDR3 size: 17 residues. Looked up from germline, CDR1 is KGHDR and CDR2 is SFDVKD. The CDR3 nucleotides read TGTGCCACCAGCCCCGGCGGGGCCCTTCGACTTAATCAGCCCCAGCATTTT. This sequence encodes CATSPGGALRLNQPQHF.

The rearrangement links TRBV4-3 to TRBJ1-4, with 9 nucleotides matching TRBD1. CDR3 length: 15 amino acids. Germline V lookup: CDR1 LGHNA, CDR2 YSLEER. V dropped 3 bases and J dropped 8; count of bases not matched to a gene: 7. The CDR3 DNA follows: TGCGCCAGCAGCCACCTGGACAGGGGAGGGGAAAAACTGTTTTTT. Protein: CASSHLDRGGEKLFF.